The 32 T cell receptor beta chains in this list originate from one sample, sequenced in a study of blood T cells in healthy people across ages. PCR was performed a second time for about 6 to 12 cycles using a sample-barcoded 5' primer and a J-beta primer mix. Using its own MiXCR run on the 5' RACE reads, TCRdb lists one record per CDR3 protein. This sample has approximately 820,000 distinct CDR3 sequences, with 40% to 50% found just once. The sequenced material came from blood. Receptor source: a man aged 55-75 years in good health.

This clonotype came up many times. The chain couples TRBV10-3 to TRBJ1-5; D uncertain. Germline V lookup: CDR1 ENHRY, CDR2 SYGVKD. CDR3 length: 13 residues. The CDR3 spells CAHSPAGNQPQHF. Written as DNA, the CDR3 is TGTGCTCATAGCCCCGCGGGCAATCAGCCCCAGCATTTT.

This clonotype was recorded a few times. This rearrangement joins TRBV9 to TRBJ2-4; 9 bases are shared with TRBD2. Germline trimming cut 4 bases from V and 0 bases from J; bases unmatched to any gene: 14. CDR1 SGDLS and CDR2 YYNGEE come from the germline V gene. The CDR3 is made up of 19 amino acids. Here the CDR3 reads CASSPRFSGGPLAKNIQYF. Here the CDR3 DNA reads TGTGCCAGCAGCCCCCGGTTTAGCGGGGGACCCTTAGCCAAAAACATTCAGTACTTC.

The chain recombines TRBV11-2 with TRBJ2-5; D perhaps matches TRBD2 (5 bases). The J call is in doubt because the DNA end fits TRBJ2-7 better. This CDR3 has 15 amino acids. Germline CDR1 reads SGHAT; CDR2 reads FQNNGV. CDR3 nucleotides: TGTGCCAGCAGCCCGGGGATGGCAGCCCTCTACGAGCAGTACTTC. Its protein product is CASSPGMAALYEQYF.

This clonotype was seen more than once but under ten times. This rearrangement joins TRBV20-1 to TRBJ1-6; the D is unclear. Trimming left V 5 bases short and J 9 bases short, with 14 bases between. The CDR3 has 13 residues. In germline, CDR1 is DFQATT, CDR2 SNEGSKA (reference sequence). The CDR3 nucleotides read TGCAGTGCTGGGCGGGATTTAAGTTCACCCCTCCACTTT. Its translation: CSAGRDLSSPLHF.

This clonotype was counted a few times. CDR3 sequence: CSARDSNRGGGELFF. The CDR3, as DNA: TGCAGTGCTAGAGATTCTAACAGGGGAGGCGGGGAGCTGTTTTTT. The chain combines TRBV20-1 with TRBJ2-2; TRBD1 is a possible D gene (7 bases). The CDR3 extends over 15 amino acids. The germline V and J ends were trimmed by 0 bases and 7 bases, with 15 bases remaining between them. Germline CDR1 is DFQATT and CDR2 is SNEGSKA (reference sequence).

This chain joins TRBV20-1 and TRBJ2-2; D is possibly TRBD2 (6 bases). The CDR3 length is 14 residues. Between the trimmed V and J ends, which lost 1 base and 4 bases, there was a span of 10 bases. In germline, CDR1 is DFQATT, CDR2 SNEGSKA (reference sequence). CDR3 sequence reads: CSARGLEGTGELFF. CDR3 DNA sequence: TGCAGTGCTAGAGGGCTGGAGGGCACCGGGGAGCTGTTTTTT.

This clonotype was observed a handful of times. The chain joins TRBV4-3 to TRBJ2-6; 7 nucleotides agree with TRBD1. The germline CDR1 and CDR2 sequences are LGHNA and YSLEER. With 3 bases clipped from V and 1 base from J, the junction kept 9 bases outside the gene matches. The CDR3 runs to 18 residues. CDR3 region: CASSQTGNALSGANVLTF. The CDR3, as DNA: TGCGCCAGCAGCCAGACAGGGAATGCTCTTTCTGGGGCCAACGTCCTGACTTTC.

In its sample, this clonotype was seen a few times. This may arise from a read error, as a much more abundant clone is one base away. The rearrangement uses TRBV5-6 and TRBJ2-5; 12 nucleotides agree with TRBD2. This CDR3 is 14 amino acids long. The germline gives CDR1 SGHDT, CDR2 YYEEEE. Unmatched junction bases numbered 2, after V lost 4 bases and J lost 4 bases. Here the CDR3 DNA reads TGTGCCAGCAGCCAGGGACTAGCGGGAGAGACCCAGTACTTC. It yields the protein CASSQGLAGETQYF.

In the case of this clonotype: One junction end disagrees with the germline gene, perhaps due to a read error. The chain recombines TRBV4-2 with TRBJ2-5; 13 bases are shared with TRBD2. The CDR3 contains 17 residues. Per germline, CDR1 LGHNA and CDR2 YNFKEQ. The CDR3 sequence is CAGSQTSGGPTVAEQYF. CDR3 DNA: TGTGCCGGCAGCCAGACTAGCGGGGGGCCCACCGTGGCGGAGCAGTACTTC.

The chain carries TRBV11-1 and TRBJ1-2; perhaps TRBD1 as D (5 bases). The CDR3 has 19 residues. The germline V gene encodes CDR1 SGHAT and CDR2 FQDESV (reference sequence). Trimming removed 0 bases at V and 4 bases at J, with 24 bases between. CDR3 in DNA: TGTGCCAGCAGCTTAGCTGGGCGGGGGAATTATGGATCCGGCTATGGCTACACCTTC. It specifies CASSLAGRGNYGSGYGYTF.

The gene calls are TRBV7-2 and TRBJ1-5; D not resolved. The CDR3 totals 13 residues. Germline V CDR1 and CDR2: SGHTA, FQGNSA. V shed 5 bases and J shed 12 bases, with 17 bases lying between them. The CDR3, as DNA: TGTGCCAGCAGCCATACATGGGAGCGGGGCCAGCATTTT. Protein: CASSHTWERGQHF.

This chain links TRBV7-9 with TRBJ2-1, with 8 bases identical to TRBD1. The V segment lost 1 base and the J segment 8 bases; nucleotides outside the gene matches: 7. This CDR3 comprises 15 residues. CDR1 and CDR2 (germline): SEHNR, FQNEAQ (reference sequence). This chain's CDR3 is CASSLGQGAVDEQFF. The CDR3 DNA reads TGTGCCAGCAGCTTAGGCCAGGGGGCGGTTGATGAGCAGTTCTTC.

J is TRBJ2-7 and V is TRBV4-3; D ambiguous. Germline V gene lookup returns CDR1 LGHNA and CDR2 YSLEER. Deletions cut 0 bases from V and 2 bases from J, with 11 bases between. The CDR3 totals 15 residues. DNA of the CDR3: TGCGCCAGCAGCCAAGATCATTACTACCCCTACGAGCAGTACTTC. Protein: CASSQDHYYPYEQYF.

This chain connects TRBV12-3 or TRBV12-4 to TRBJ1-1; D not resolved. The germline V and J ends were trimmed by 4 bases and 6 bases, with 9 bases remaining between them. The CDR3 loop spans 12 amino acids. Written as DNA, the CDR3 is TGTGCCAGCAGTTACCAGGTCCCTGAAGCTTTCTTT. Its translation is CASSYQVPEAFF.

This clonotype has only a few counts. This rearrangement joins TRBV29-1 to TRBJ2-7; D unresolved. The germline gives CDR1 SQVTM, CDR2 ANQGSEA. V was clipped by 4 bases and J by 5 bases, with 12 bases between them. The CDR3 totals 12 residues. The DNA for the CDR3 is TGCAGCGTTGGACGAGATTTGAACGAGCAGTACTTC. This codes for CSVGRDLNEQYF.

This clonotype has just one count. A much larger clone is a single base away; this may be a read error. The chain couples TRBV6-2 or TRBV6-3 to TRBJ2-2; TRBD1 might be the D (5 bases). The CDR3 is made up of 15 amino acids. Germline V CDR1 and CDR2: MNHEY, SVGEGT. CDR3 coding DNA: TGTGCCAGCGCCAGGGCAGGGCCGAACCCCGGGGAGCTGTTTTTT. It yields the protein CASARAGPNPGELFF.

The chain joins TRBV20-1 to TRBJ2-1, with TRBD2 identical over 8 bases. The end of the DNA fits TRBJ2-7 better, so the J call may be wrong. The CDR3 length is 14 residues. The germline V gene has CDR1 DFQATT and CDR2 SNEGSKA (reference sequence). CDR3 sequence: CSAESGGPTVEQYF. In DNA, the CDR3 is TGCAGTGCCGAAAGCGGGGGACCTACCGTCGAGCAGTACTTC.

This clonotype was found a few times. The chain combines TRBV12-3 or TRBV12-4 with TRBJ1-2; D ambiguous. V lost 3 bases, J lost 3 bases, and 5 bases lay in between. The CDR3 covers 12 residues. CDR3 sequence reads: CASSFRDYGYTF. The CDR3 DNA reads TGTGCCAGCAGTTTCCGGGACTATGGCTACACCTTC.

The chain couples TRBV7-9 to TRBJ2-3, with a weak D call TRBD2 (6 bases). Germline V gene lookup returns CDR1 SEHNR and CDR2 FQNEAQ (reference sequence). Trimming took off 5 bases at V and 3 bases at J, with 15 bases between the two ends. The CDR3 is 15 amino acids. The chain's CDR3 is CASSRMSGVTDTQYF. In DNA form, the CDR3 reads TGTGCCAGCAGCCGCATGTCGGGGGTAACAGATACGCAGTATTTT.

This clonotype was recorded many times. The V call is TRBV10-3, the J call TRBJ2-5, with no clear D. Per germline, CDR1 ENHRY and CDR2 SYGVKD. This CDR3 has 15 residues. Trimming pared 0 bases from V and 5 bases from J, leaving 13 bases between. CDR3 residues: CAISESAPTIETQYF. DNA for the CDR3: TGTGCCATCAGTGAGTCGGCCCCGACGATCGAGACCCAGTACTTC.

The V gene is TRBV5-1, the J gene TRBJ2-3; 7 nucleotides match TRBD2. Germline CDR1 and CDR2: SGHRS and YFSETQ. This CDR3 has 15 residues. J lost 0 bases, V lost 5 bases, and 6 bases had no gene match. Written as DNA, the CDR3 is TGCGCCAGCAGATGGGGGGGAACAAGCACAGATACGCAGTATTTT. This encodes CASRWGGTSTDTQYF.

V and J are TRBV20-1 and TRBJ2-3, with D possibly being TRBD1 or TRBD2 (5 bases each). The CDR3 covers 13 residues. The germline gives CDR1 DFQATT, CDR2 SNEGSKA (reference sequence). V lost 6 bases, J lost 7 bases, and 17 bases lay in between. The CDR3, as DNA: TGCAGTGCACCAGCGGTCGGGGCGTATACGCAGTATTTT. It is translated as CSAPAVGAYTQYF.

This clonotype was recorded a few times. The V gene is TRBV13, the J gene TRBJ2-1, with 7 bases that match TRBD2. CDR1 PRHDT and CDR2 FYEKMQ come from the germline V gene (reference sequence). The CDR3 has 16 residues. V was clipped by 5 bases and J by 5 bases; unmatched bases: 12. This CDR3 reads CASSPWLGLPNNEQFF. CDR3 bases: TGTGCCAGCAGCCCATGGTTGGGACTACCGAACAATGAGCAGTTCTTC.

This clonotype was detected many times. The junction and the germline gene differ at one end; a read error may be behind it. The chain is built from TRBV7-9 and TRBJ1-5; D is unresolved. Germline V lookup: CDR1 SEHNR, CDR2 FQNEAQ (reference sequence). This CDR3 spans 13 amino acids. The CDR3 sequence: CASSPGSNRPQHF. CDR3 bases: TGTGCCAGCAGCCCCGGTTCGAATCGGCCCCAGCATTTT.

This clonotype was observed a few times. J is TRBJ1-2 and V is TRBV7-9; possibly TRBD1 for D (6 bases). This CDR3 contains 16 residues. The germline V gene has CDR1 SEHNR and CDR2 FQNEAQ (reference sequence). The V gene lost 1 base and the J gene lost 4 bases, with 16 bases spanning the gap. The DNA of the CDR3 is TGTGCCAGCAGCTTAGAGGGCTCGGACAGTGCCTATGGCTACACCTTC. It encodes CASSLEGSDSAYGYTF.

This CDR3 is CASSSGAGQGADTQYF. CDR3 in DNA: TGTGCCAGCAGCTCCGGAGCGGGACAGGGGGCTGATACGCAGTATTTT. The chain is built from TRBV5-5 and TRBJ2-3; TRBD1 matches at 12 bases. The germline V gene encodes CDR1 SGHKS and CDR2 YYEKEE (reference sequence). The length of the CDR3 is 16 residues. Trimming cost V 3 bases and J 6 bases; bases outside gene matches: 8.

This clonotype occurred a few times. The V and J genes are TRBV18 and TRBJ2-7; 7 bases are shared with TRBD2. Germline V gives CDR1 KGHSH, CDR2 LQKENI. This CDR3 spans 13 amino acids. J was trimmed by 12 bases and V by 3 bases; bases with no gene match: 11. The CDR3 sequence: CASSPGRGENPYF. The CDR3 DNA reads as TGTGCCAGCTCACCCGGCCGGGGGGAAAATCCGTACTTC.

This chain connects TRBV28 to TRBJ2-4, with D perhaps TRBD2 (5 bases). The DNA end is more similar to TRBJ2-7, so the J call may be wrong. CDR1 is MDHEN and CDR2 is SYDVKM in the germline V gene. The CDR3 length is 12 residues. DNA of the CDR3: TGTGCCAGCGGCTCCGGGAACTACGAGCAGTACTTC. Translated: CASGSGNYEQYF.

This clonotype came up many times. The chain links TRBV14 to TRBJ2-1, with 13 bases aligning to TRBD2. Germline CDR1 reads SGHDN; CDR2 reads FVKESK. V trimming: 4 bases; J trimming: 4 bases; junction bases outside the gene matches: 10. This CDR3 comprises 18 residues. The CDR3 spells CASSPTQPGLAGYNEQFF. The CDR3 nucleotides are TGTGCCAGCAGCCCAACACAACCGGGACTAGCGGGGTACAATGAGCAGTTCTTC.

J is TRBJ2-1 and V is TRBV4-3; TRBD2 aligns across 9 bases. The germline gives CDR1 LGHNA, CDR2 YSLEER. After removal of 0 bases from V and 1 base from J, the junction contained 4 bases not matched to a gene. There are 17 residues in the CDR3. The CDR3 reads CASSQDRRGGSYNEQFF. Here the CDR3 DNA reads TGCGCCAGCAGCCAAGATCGGCGGGGGGGTTCCTACAATGAGCAGTTCTTC.

The V call is TRBV4-3, the J call TRBJ2-2; D gene unclear. This CDR3 is built from 16 residues. From germline, CDR1 is LGHNA and CDR2 YSLEER. Trimming pared 4 bases from V and 2 bases from J, leaving 14 bases between. The CDR3 bases are TGCGCCAGCAGCCCGGATCTGGGCACCAACACCGGGGAGCTGTTTTTT. This gives the protein CASSPDLGTNTGELFF.

The genes are TRBV10-3 and TRBJ1-5, with 10 positions matching TRBD1. Looked up from germline, CDR1 is ENHRY and CDR2 is SYGVKD. V dropped 10 bases and J dropped 5; count of bases not matched to a gene: 2. There are 12 residues in the CDR3. The CDR3: CATTGGDQPQHF. The CDR3 nucleotides read TGTGCCACGACAGGGGGCGATCAGCCCCAGCATTTT.